The 30 T cell receptor beta chains given below trace back to one sample, sequenced in a study of blood T cells in healthy people across ages. Using a J-beta primer mix together with a sample-barcoded 5' primer, a second PCR was run for roughly 6 to 12 cycles. TCRdb itself ran the 5' RACE reads through MiXCR, one entry per CDR3 protein. The table has about 1 million distinct CDR3 sequences, 40% to 55% seen once; the top ten hold approximately 17%. Specimen: blood. The source is a woman aged 55-70 years in good health.

This clonotype was seen more than once but under ten times. The CDR3 loop is CASSLAGTSVSSYNEQYF. The CDR3 region has the DNA TGTGCCAGCAGCTTAGCCGGGACTAGCGTCAGCTCCTACAATGAGCAGTACTTC. The J gene is TRBJ2-1, the V gene TRBV7-2; 10 nucleotides agree with TRBD2. The J call is in doubt because the DNA end fits TRBJ2-7 better. CDR1 and CDR2 (germline): SGHTA, FQGNSA. The length of the CDR3 is 18 residues.

This clonotype was seen a single time. This chain joins TRBV2 and TRBJ2-7; the D is unclear. V was cut by 9 bases and J by 0 bases, with 12 bases left in between. CDR3 length: 13 residues. Germline V lookup: CDR1 SNHLY, CDR2 FYNNEI. Written as DNA, the CDR3 is TGTGCCAGGACCGGCTCCAGCTCCTACGAGCAGTACTTC. As protein: CARTGSSSYEQYF.

The chain carries TRBV6-5 and TRBJ2-4; perhaps TRBD1 as D (5 bases). The J call is doubtful: the DNA matches TRBJ2-7 better. Germline V gene data show CDR1 as MNHEY and CDR2 as SVGAGI. The CDR3 totals 15 residues. DNA of the CDR3: TGTGCCAGCAGTTACTCGGAAATTCGTAGGGGCGAGCAGTACTTC. Amino acids: CASSYSEIRRGEQYF.

The chain combines TRBV29-1 with TRBJ2-7; no clear D gene. Trimming cost V 4 bases and J 7 bases, with 26 bases left between them. CDR3 length equals 16 residues. CDR1 is SQVTM and CDR2 is ANQGSEA in the germline V gene. Here the CDR3 reads CSVVVGSGSSYNEQYF. CDR3 nucleotides: TGCAGCGTTGTTGTTGGGTCCGGCAGCTCCTACAATGAGCAGTACTTC.

V is TRBV3-1 and J is TRBJ2-5, with D possibly being TRBD2 (6 bases). Germline V gene lookup returns CDR1 LGHDT and CDR2 YNNKEL (reference sequence). CDR3 length: 13 residues. V gave up 4 bases and J gave up 9 bases, with 15 bases separating them. CDR3 sequence (DNA): TGTGCCAGCAGCCCACAATCCACGGGAGCCCAGTACTTC. Protein: CASSPQSTGAQYF.

The gene calls are TRBV20-1 and TRBJ1-5; no clear D. The CDR3 consists of 12 residues. CDR1 DFQATT and CDR2 SNEGSKA come from the germline V gene (reference sequence). The germline V and J ends were trimmed by 3 bases and 1 base, with 4 bases remaining between them. Written as DNA, the CDR3 is TGCAGTGCTAGTTACAGCAATCAGCCCCAGCATTTT. Amino acids: CSASYSNQPQHF.

This chain links TRBV15 with TRBJ2-3; 11 nucleotides align to TRBD2. This CDR3 is built from 15 residues. V trimming: 4 bases; J trimming: 6 bases; junction bases outside the gene matches: 6. Germline assignment: CDR1 LNHNV and CDR2 YYDKDF (reference sequence). CDR3 DNA: TGTGCCACCAGCACTAGCGGGAGGAGCGGGGATACGCAGTATTTT. It yields the protein CATSTSGRSGDTQYF.

This clonotype was seen only a few times. The V and J genes are TRBV7-9 and TRBJ2-4; D possibly corresponds to TRBD1 (6 bases). Germline V gene data show CDR1 as SEHNR and CDR2 as FQNEAQ (reference sequence). Trimming removed 4 bases from V and 2 bases from J, with 12 bases in between. The CDR3 extends over 15 amino acids. The CDR3 region is CASSSPGTSKNIQYF. The CDR3 DNA reads TGTGCCAGCAGCTCACCCGGGACATCCAAAAACATTCAGTACTTC.

The chain has TRBV6-5 and TRBJ1-2; D uncertain. V was clipped by 1 base and J by 6 bases, with 9 bases between them. Per the germline V gene, CDR1 is MNHEY and CDR2 is SVGAGI. This CDR3 is built from 13 residues. The chain's CDR3 is CASSYYLTDGYTF. The CDR3 region has the DNA TGTGCCAGCAGTTACTACCTGACGGATGGCTACACCTTC.

This chain connects TRBV29-1 to TRBJ2-5, with D perhaps TRBD1 or TRBD2 (5 bases each). V lost 5 bases and J 5 bases, leaving 21 bases between the germline ends. This CDR3 has 15 amino acids. CDR1 and CDR2 (germline): SQVTM, ANQGSEA. The CDR3 region has the DNA TGCAGCGTTACAGGAGGTGGACAAAGATGGGAGACCCAGTACTTC. Its translation: CSVTGGGQRWETQYF.

This clonotype showed up just once. V usage is TRBV7-8 and J usage is TRBJ2-7, with D perhaps TRBD1 (6 bases). The DNA end is a closer match to TRBJ2-5, so the J assignment may be wrong. Per the germline V gene, CDR1 is SGHVS and CDR2 is FQNEAQ. CDR3 length equals 14 residues. As DNA, the CDR3 is TGTGCCAGCAGCCTCGGACAGTTCGAAGAGACCCAGTACTTC. Its protein product is CASSLGQFEETQYF.

This chain uses TRBV19 with TRBJ1-5, with no clear D. The CDR3 sequence is 14 residues long. V was trimmed by 4 bases and J by 7 bases, leaving 14 bases between them. Germline V gives CDR1 LNHDA, CDR2 SQIVND (reference sequence). This CDR3 is CASSTGRTGQPQHF. The CDR3 bases are TGTGCCAGTAGTACGGGCCGGACGGGACAGCCCCAGCATTTT.

J is TRBJ2-7 and V is TRBV28; tentative D call: TRBD2 (6 bases). Germline V gene lookup returns CDR1 MDHEN and CDR2 SYDVKM. V lost 3 bases, J lost 2 bases, and 20 bases lay in between. This CDR3 contains 17 residues. CDR3 residues: CASSFPTQRATTYEQYF. DNA of the CDR3: TGTGCCAGCAGTTTTCCCACCCAGCGGGCGACTACCTACGAGCAGTACTTC.

This clonotype was seen a handful of times. The chain joins TRBV7-8 to TRBJ2-1; no clear D. V lost 5 bases to trimming and J lost 5 bases, with 10 bases between them. Per the germline V gene, CDR1 is SGHVS and CDR2 is FQNEAQ. The CDR3 loop spans 13 amino acids. CDR3 nucleotide sequence: TGTGCCAGCAGCCCCAGACTGAACAATGAGCAGTTCTTC. It specifies CASSPRLNNEQFF.

This clonotype has only a few counts. The chain joins TRBV27 to TRBJ2-1; 7 bases agree with TRBD1. In germline, CDR1 is MNHEY, CDR2 SMNVEV (reference sequence). The CDR3 is made up of 12 amino acids. The trim removed 2 bases at V and 13 bases at J, leaving 5 bases unmatched. The CDR3 sequence: CASSLPGGVQFF. DNA for the CDR3: TGTGCCAGCAGTTTACCAGGGGGAGTTCAGTTCTTC.

This clonotype was detected only a few times. V and J are TRBV9 and TRBJ2-7; maybe TRBD2 (7 bases). V was cut by 0 bases and J by 6 bases, with 16 bases left in between. The CDR3 has 15 amino acids. Germline V gives CDR1 SGDLS, CDR2 YYNGEE. The CDR3 bases are TGTGCCAGCAGCGTAGAGGGCGGGGGCGTACGCGAGCAGTACTTC. This codes for CASSVEGGGVREQYF.

This clonotype was seen only a few times. The genes are TRBV6-2 or TRBV6-3 and TRBJ2-7; D is undetermined. V lost 2 bases to trimming and J lost 2 bases, with 16 bases between them. The CDR3 totals 16 residues. Germline assignment: CDR1 MNHEY and CDR2 SVGEGT. CDR3 bases: TGTGCCAGCAGTTACCGTCGGGCGGATCCAACCTACGAGCAGTACTTC. It encodes CASSYRRADPTYEQYF.

This clonotype was seen at least ten times. The rearrangement joins TRBV5-1 to TRBJ2-7; D is tentatively TRBD1 or TRBD2 (5 bases each). This CDR3 spans 13 amino acids. CDR1 is SGHRS, CDR2 YFSETQ, per germline. Trimming took off 4 bases at V and 5 bases at J, with 13 bases between the two ends. In DNA form, the CDR3 reads TGCGCCAGCAGCCACGGGACCCGGGACGAGCAGTACTTC. It specifies CASSHGTRDEQYF. The full variable domain, its missing parts supplied by reference TRBV5-1 and TRBJ2-7, is KAGVTQTPRYLIKTRGQQVTLSCSPISGHRSVSWYQQTPGQGLQFLFEYFSETQRNKGNFPGRFSGRQFSNSRSEMNVSTLELGDSALYLCASSHGTRDEQYFGPGTRLTVT.

The chain joins TRBV6-1 to TRBJ1-1; D unresolved. V was pared by 6 bases and J by 4 bases, with 24 bases between. Germline CDR1 is MNHNS and CDR2 is SASEGT. This CDR3 comprises 17 residues. In nucleotides, the CDR3 is TGTGCCAGCAGCCCCGGAGGAGGCCTGGCTGGATTCACTGAAGCTTTCTTT. The encoded protein is CASSPGGGLAGFTEAFF.

This clonotype was seen more than once but under ten times. The gene calls are TRBV6-1 and TRBJ2-5; no definite D call. CDR3 length: 13 residues. V lost 1 base and J 2 bases, leaving 5 bases between the germline ends. Germline assignment: CDR1 MNHNS and CDR2 SASEGT. CDR3 region: CASSEGVQETQYF. In nucleotides, the CDR3 is TGTGCCAGCAGTGAAGGGGTACAAGAGACCCAGTACTTC.

V gene TRBV20-1 combines with J gene TRBJ2-1, with D unresolved. Germline V gene lookup returns CDR1 DFQATT and CDR2 SNEGSKA (reference sequence). The V end lost 5 bases, the J end lost 0 bases, and 14 bases lay between the germline ends. The CDR3 totals 15 residues. Here the CDR3 reads CSALILDPSYNEQFF. In DNA form, the CDR3 reads TGCAGTGCTCTTATATTAGACCCCTCCTACAATGAGCAGTTCTTC.

The V gene is TRBV15, the J gene TRBJ2-1; D may match TRBD1 or TRBD2 (5 bases each). The CDR3 is 16 residues long. Germline values: CDR1 LNHNV, CDR2 YYDKDF (reference sequence). V gave up 4 bases and J gave up 0 bases, with 13 bases separating them. The CDR3, as DNA: TGTGCCACCAGCAAGAGGGGCCCCAGCTCCTACAATGAGCAGTTCTTC. Translation gives CATSKRGPSSYNEQFF. Using reference TRBV15 and TRBJ2-1 for the parts outside the CDR3, the full variable domain is DAMVIQNPRYQVTQFGKPVTLSCSQTLNHNVMYWYQQKSSQAPKLLFHYYDKDFNNEADTPDNFQSRRPNTSFCFLDIRSPGLGDTAMYLCATSKRGPSSYNEQFFGPGTRLTVL.

The chain links TRBV7-8 to TRBJ1-4; D unresolved. This CDR3 is 15 amino acids long. Germline CDR1 is SGHVS and CDR2 is FQNEAQ. Trimming cost V 6 bases and J 3 bases, with 14 bases left between them. CDR3 coding DNA: TGTGCCAGCAGGGTCGACTTATCGGCTAATGAAAAACTGTTTTTT. This codes for CASRVDLSANEKLFF.

This sequence joins TRBV4-2 and TRBJ2-4; possibly TRBD2 for D (5 bases). The CDR3 runs to 16 residues. Deletions cut 4 bases from V and 1 base from J, with 14 bases between. CDR1 and CDR2 (germline): LGHNA, YNFKEQ. Written as DNA, the CDR3 is TGTGCCAGCAGCCCCGACCCCACGGGGGCCAAAAACATTCAGTACTTC. The encoded protein is CASSPDPTGAKNIQYF.

Many counts were recorded for this clonotype. V and J are TRBV7-2 and TRBJ2-7, with 11 bases lining up with TRBD2. The germline gives CDR1 SGHTA, CDR2 FQGNSA. CDR3 length: 15 residues. Trimming cost V 0 bases and J 5 bases; bases outside gene matches: 3. Here the CDR3 DNA reads TGTGCCAGCAGCTTAGCGCTAGCGGGAGGCAACGAGCAGTACTTC. Translation: CASSLALAGGNEQYF.

The sample holds a few counts of this clonotype. The rearrangement joins TRBV12-3 or TRBV12-4 to TRBJ2-5, with 11 bases that match TRBD2. Unmatched junction bases numbered 18, after V lost 3 bases and J lost 3 bases. The CDR3 has 20 amino acids. CDR3 sequence reads: CASSLTSGTLFSTGEETQYF. In nucleotides, the CDR3 is TGTGCCAGCAGTTTGACTAGCGGGACCTTGTTTTCGACGGGTGAAGAGACCCAGTACTTC.

CDR3 region: CASSQARLAGGTYEQYF. CDR3 sequence (DNA): TGTGCCAGCTCCCAGGCCAGACTAGCGGGAGGGACCTACGAGCAGTACTTC. This chain connects TRBV18 to TRBJ2-7; TRBD2 matches at 14 bases. CDR1 KGHSH and CDR2 LQKENI come from the germline V gene. CDR3 length: 17 amino acids. J lost 2 bases, V lost 6 bases, and 9 bases had no gene match.

This clonotype appeared a few times. V is TRBV7-8 and J is TRBJ1-6; 10 bases match TRBD1. This CDR3 has 18 residues. J gave up 7 bases and V 5 bases, and 14 bases lay outside the gene matches. The germline CDR1 and CDR2 sequences are SGHVS and FQNEAQ. The CDR3 here is CASSPTETGGLRNSPLHF. Written as DNA, the CDR3 is TGTGCCAGCAGCCCAACTGAGACAGGGGGCTTACGGAATTCACCCCTCCACTTT.

V usage is TRBV20-1 and J usage is TRBJ2-1, with 15 positions matching TRBD2. The germline gives CDR1 DFQATT, CDR2 SNEGSKA (reference sequence). V trimming: 5 bases; J trimming: 7 bases; junction bases outside the gene matches: 3. There are 14 residues in the CDR3. CDR3 sequence (DNA): TGCAGTGCTGGACTAGCGGGAGGGCCGAATGAGCAGTTCTTC. It is translated as CSAGLAGGPNEQFF.

The chain's CDR3 is CASNAQDRGYDEQYF. In DNA, the CDR3 is TGCGCCAGCAACGCCCAGGACAGGGGATATGACGAGCAGTACTTC. The chain employs TRBV5-1 and TRBJ2-5, with 9 bases that match TRBD1. The DNA end is more similar to TRBJ2-7, so the J call may be wrong. Germline loops: CDR1 SGHRS, CDR2 YFSETQ. This CDR3 contains 15 residues.